Below, 27 T cell receptor beta chains from the same sample are listed, as sequenced in a study of T-cell reconstitution after alpha-beta-depleted transplantation in children. Unique molecular identifiers featured in how the TCRbeta library was prepared. From the PCR reads, TCRdb called clonotypes with MiXCR, one entry per CDR3 protein. Found here are over 400,000 distinct CDR3 sequences, over 40% of them singletons; the top ten hold under 30%. The source was PBMCs, collected before TCRalphabeta/CD19-depleted stem cell transplant. These receptors came from a girl aged 2 to 9 with aplastic anemia, due to receive a stem cell transplant.

In its sample, this clonotype was seen many times. This rearrangement joins TRBV6-1 to TRBJ2-2; D is ambiguous. This CDR3 comprises 13 residues. V shed 8 bases and J shed 1 base, with 8 bases lying between them. The V gene's germline CDR1 is MNHNS and CDR2 SASEGT. Here the CDR3 reads CASGKVNTGELFF. As DNA, the CDR3 is TGTGCCAGCGGGAAGGTGAACACCGGGGAGCTGTTTTTT.

J is TRBJ1-2 and V is TRBV6-1; the match to TRBD1 covers 7 bases. Germline CDR1 and CDR2: MNHNS and SASEGT. The CDR3 covers 17 residues. Germline trimming cut 7 bases from V and 0 bases from J; bases unmatched to any gene: 14. The CDR3 DNA reads as TGTGCCAGCACCTCAGGGAGGGGGCATTTGGCTAACTATGGCTACACCTTC. This codes for CASTSGRGHLANYGYTF.

The chain couples TRBV6-4 to TRBJ2-3, with D possibly being TRBD2 (6 bases). CDR3 length equals 17 residues. V lost 7 bases and J lost 4, with 24 bases in between. The germline CDR1 and CDR2 sequences are MRHNA and SNTAGT. The CDR3 here is CASTKELGSGCADTQYF. The CDR3 DNA sequence: TGTGCCAGCACGAAGGAACTCGGTAGCGGTTGCGCAGATACGCAGTATTTT.

J is TRBJ1-2 and V is TRBV10-3; D is unresolved. CDR1 and CDR2 from the germline V gene are ENHRY and SYGVKD. The CDR3 is 14 amino acids. Trimming removed 8 bases from V and 11 bases from J, with 24 bases in between. The CDR3 here is CAISRSISDARYTF. The CDR3 bases are TGTGCCATCTCTAGAAGTATTTCGGATGCGAGATACACCTTC.

This chain links TRBV7-2 with TRBJ2-1, with TRBD2 identical over 7 bases. Trimming at V came to 0 bases and at J to 3 bases, leaving 8 bases not matched to a gene. Germline CDR1 and CDR2: SGHTA and FQGNSA. The CDR3 contains 17 residues. DNA for the CDR3: TGTGCCAGCAGCTTAGCTGCGGGGGTTAGTCTCTACAATGAGCAGTTCTTC. Residues: CASSLAAGVSLYNEQFF.

The rearrangement joins TRBV20-1 to TRBJ2-1; D is possibly TRBD2 (5 bases). Trimming left V 3 bases short and J 6 bases short, with 9 bases between. Germline V gene data show CDR1 as DFQATT and CDR2 as SNEGSKA (reference sequence). This CDR3 comprises 12 residues. CDR3 DNA: TGCAGTGCTAGCCTAGCCGGCAATGAGCAGTTCTTC. Its protein is CSASLAGNEQFF.

J is TRBJ2-2 and V is TRBV29-1, with D perhaps matching TRBD2 (5 bases). The CDR3 is 14 residues long. The V gene lost 3 bases and the J gene lost 3 bases, with 11 bases spanning the gap. Germline V gives CDR1 SQVTM, CDR2 ANQGSEA. CDR3 DNA sequence: TGCAGCGTTGAGAGTACGGGGTACACCGGGGAGCTGTTTTTT. It yields the protein CSVESTGYTGELFF.

This clonotype was counted between two and nine times. The chain combines TRBV29-1 with TRBJ2-2, with 10 bases that match TRBD2. Germline values: CDR1 SQVTM, CDR2 ANQGSEA. V lost 8 bases to trimming and J lost 7 bases; unmatched junction nucleotides: 10. This CDR3 comprises 14 residues. The CDR3 reads CSYGGAGGGGELFF. Written as DNA, the CDR3 is TGCAGCTACGGGGGAGCGGGAGGGGGCGGGGAGCTGTTTTTT.

The J gene is TRBJ2-7, the V gene TRBV20-1; unclear D gene. Germline V gene lookup returns CDR1 DFQATT and CDR2 SNEGSKA (reference sequence). This CDR3 is built from 13 residues. Trimming took off 5 bases at V and 3 bases at J, with 14 bases between the two ends. The CDR3 nucleotides read TGCAGTGCTGGCCGGGCAGCCTTCTACGAGCAGTACTTC. Translated, it gives CSAGRAAFYEQYF.

J is TRBJ1-3 and V is TRBV20-1; weak D call: TRBD1 (5 bases). Germline V gene sequence: CDR1 DFQATT, CDR2 SNEGSKA (reference sequence). Trimming left V 3 bases short and J 2 bases short, with 14 bases between. The CDR3 runs 15 residues. CDR3: CSASLGQITGNTIYF. Written as DNA, the CDR3 is TGCAGTGCTAGCCTGGGGCAGATTACTGGAAACACCATATATTTT.

The chain joins TRBV6-1 to TRBJ1-3; the D gene is possibly TRBD1 (5 bases). The germline V and J ends were trimmed by 7 bases and 0 bases, with 13 bases remaining between them. CDR1 MNHNS and CDR2 SASEGT come from the germline V gene. The CDR3 has 15 amino acids. The CDR3 protein is CASTTGRYSGNTIYF. CDR3 nucleotides: TGTGCCAGCACCACGGGACGTTACTCTGGAAACACCATATATTTT.

V and J are TRBV7-6 and TRBJ1-1, with a possible D match to TRBD1 (5 bases). Germline V gives CDR1 SGHVS, CDR2 FNYEAQ. The CDR3 consists of 14 residues. V lost 3 bases to trimming and J lost 1 base, with 9 bases between them. CDR3 coding DNA: TGTGCCAGCAGCTTTAAAGGGGCGAACACTGAAGCTTTCTTT. This encodes CASSFKGANTEAFF.

CDR3 region: CASSAGGVAAMGETQYF. The CDR3 nucleotides read TGTGCCAGCAGCGCCGGCGGGGTAGCGGCAATGGGGGAGACCCAGTACTTC. This chain connects TRBV9 to TRBJ2-5; perhaps TRBD2 as D (6 bases). The CDR3 is made up of 17 amino acids. The germline V gene encodes CDR1 SGDLS and CDR2 YYNGEE. V was shortened by 3 bases and J by 5 bases, with 23 bases between the two germline ends. The variable domain in full, with the rest retrieved from reference TRBV9 and TRBJ2-5, is DSGVTQTPKHLITATGQRVTLRCSPRSGDLSVYWYQQSLDQGLQFLIQYYNGEERAKGNILERFSAQQFPDLHSELNLSSLELGDSALYFCASSAGGVAAMGETQYFGPGTRLLVL.

The J gene is TRBJ1-5, the V gene TRBV30; D is unclear. V was shortened by 0 bases and J by 5 bases, with 8 bases between the two germline ends. This CDR3 contains 13 residues. The germline gives CDR1 GTSNPN, CDR2 SVGIG (reference sequence). CDR3 sequence reads: CAWSVDTDQPQHF. The CDR3 DNA reads as TGTGCCTGGAGTGTAGACACGGATCAGCCCCAGCATTTT.

The chain carries TRBV7-3 and TRBJ2-3; 11 bases are shared with TRBD2. CDR3 size: 16 residues. Trimming took 5 bases from V and 1 from J; bases not matched to a gene: 5. Germline CDR1 reads SGHTA; CDR2 reads FQGTGA. The CDR3 bases are TGTGCCAGCAGCCCACTAGCGGGGGCGGGCACAGATACGCAGTATTTT. This sequence encodes CASSPLAGAGTDTQYF.

This clonotype was seen only a few times. The chain employs TRBV5-1 and TRBJ2-5; D unclear. Germline CDR1 SGHRS, CDR2 YFSETQ. This CDR3 is 12 amino acids long. V gave up 2 bases and J gave up 1 base, with 3 bases separating them. Written as DNA, the CDR3 is TGCGCCAGCAGCTTACGCCAAGAGACCCAGTACTTC. Its protein product is CASSLRQETQYF.

This chain uses TRBV12-3 or TRBV12-4 with TRBJ2-1, with D perhaps matching TRBD2 (6 bases). The germline V and J ends were trimmed by 3 bases and 6 bases, with 12 bases remaining between them. This CDR3 spans 14 amino acids. The CDR3 here is CASSFGVGLNEQFF. The CDR3 DNA sequence: TGTGCCAGCAGTTTTGGCGTGGGACTCAATGAGCAGTTCTTC.

V is TRBV3-1 and J is TRBJ1-6; D not resolved. Trimming left V 0 bases short and J 2 bases short, with 8 bases between. Looked up from germline, CDR1 is LGHDT and CDR2 is YNNKEL (reference sequence). The CDR3 is made up of 16 amino acids. In DNA form, the CDR3 reads TGTGCCAGCAGCCAAGATCGAGCCACCTATAATTCACCCCTCCACTTT. Translating gives CASSQDRATYNSPLHF. Combining the CDR3 with reference TRBV3-1 and TRBJ1-6 gives the whole variable domain DTAVSQTPKYLVTQMGNDKSIKCEQNLGHDTMYWYKQDSKKFLKIMFSYNNKELIINETVPNRFSPKSPDKAHLNLHINSLELGDSAVYFCASSQDRATYNSPLHFGNGTRLTVT.

J is TRBJ2-1 and V is TRBV9, with 10 positions matching TRBD2. Germline CDR1 and CDR2: SGDLS and YYNGEE. Unmatched junction bases numbered 6, after V lost 5 bases and J lost 10 bases. CDR3 length equals 13 residues. The CDR3 DNA follows: TGTGCCAGCAGTACTAGCGGGGAGGGGGAGCAGTTCTTC. Amino acid sequence: CASSTSGEGEQFF.

This clonotype was seen more than once but under ten times. This chain connects TRBV19 to TRBJ2-1, with 7 bases lining up with TRBD1. CDR1 is LNHDA, CDR2 SQIVND, per germline (reference sequence). This CDR3 has 14 amino acids. J lost 5 bases, V lost 2 bases, and 3 bases had no gene match. The CDR3 DNA reads as TGTGCCAGTAGTATAAGGGGGCGCCACAATGAGCAGTTCTTC. It is translated as CASSIRGRHNEQFF. The complete variable domain, with remaining parts taken from reference TRBV19 and TRBJ2-1, reads DGGITQSPKYLFRKEGQNVTLSCEQNLNHDAMYWYRQDPGQGLRLIYYSQIVNDFQKGDIAEGYSVSREKKESFPLTVTSAQKNPTAFYLCASSIRGRHNEQFFGPGTRLTVL.

Here the CDR3 reads CSAVEYSGGNSYEQYF. The DNA for the CDR3 is TGCAGTGCCGTAGAGTATAGCGGGGGGAACTCCTACGAGCAGTACTTC. The chain is built from TRBV20-1 and TRBJ2-7, with 10 nucleotides matching TRBD2. The germline V gene encodes CDR1 DFQATT and CDR2 SNEGSKA (reference sequence). Unmatched junction bases numbered 11, after V lost 6 bases and J lost 0 bases. The CDR3 is made up of 16 amino acids.

V gene TRBV15 combines with J gene TRBJ2-1; the match to TRBD1 covers 11 bases. This CDR3 region has 15 residues. Germline CDR1 LNHNV, CDR2 YYDKDF (reference sequence). With 8 bases clipped from V and 4 bases from J, the junction kept 7 bases outside the gene matches. This CDR3 reads CATGFGQGAYNEQFF. DNA of the CDR3: TGTGCCACCGGATTTGGACAGGGGGCTTACAATGAGCAGTTCTTC.

The rearrangement links TRBV5-1 to TRBJ2-7; 10 bases are a match to TRBD1. This CDR3 comprises 15 residues. The V gene end was trimmed by 4 bases and the J gene end by 4 bases; junction bases not matched to a gene: 8. The germline V gene encodes CDR1 SGHRS and CDR2 YFSETQ. The CDR3 sequence is CASSGGTGAKYEQYF. The CDR3 DNA follows: TGCGCCAGCAGCGGAGGGACAGGGGCCAAATACGAGCAGTACTTC.

This clonotype was recorded many times. This chain joins TRBV20-1 and TRBJ2-1; TRBD2 might be the D (6 bases). CDR1 and CDR2 from the germline V gene are DFQATT and SNEGSKA (reference sequence). This CDR3 comprises 12 residues. Trimming left V 6 bases short and J 6 bases short, with 12 bases between. The CDR3 reads CSATDGGNEQFF. CDR3 bases: TGCAGTGCAACAGACGGGGGCAATGAGCAGTTCTTC.

The J gene is TRBJ1-5, the V gene TRBV6-1; 7 bases are shared with TRBD1. V trimming: 4 bases; J trimming: 6 bases; junction bases outside the gene matches: 6. This CDR3 region has 14 residues. From germline, CDR1 is MNHNS and CDR2 SASEGT. DNA for the CDR3: TGTGCCAGCAGTGTTCGACAGGGCTCTCAGCCCCAGCATTTT. It codes for CASSVRQGSQPQHF.

This clonotype was seen a few times. This chain connects TRBV24-1 to TRBJ2-2; 8 bases are a match to TRBD2. This CDR3 is 14 amino acids long. CDR1 and CDR2 from the germline V gene are KGHDR and SFDVKD. Unmatched junction bases numbered 4, after V lost 3 bases and J lost 8 bases. CDR3 loop: CATSDGGRMGELFF. The CDR3 region has the DNA TGTGCCACCAGTGATGGCGGGAGGATGGGGGAGCTGTTTTTT.

A word on this clonotype: The germline gene is not matched at one end of the junction; a read error may be the cause. The chain joins TRBV20-1 to TRBJ2-1; D gene ambiguous. Germline CDR1 and CDR2: DFQATT and SNEGSKA (reference sequence). The CDR3 has 15 amino acids. The CDR3 loop reads CSARDPVSSYNAQFF. The CDR3 DNA sequence: TGCAGTGCTAGAGATCCGGTGAGCTCCTACAATGCGCAGTTCTTC.